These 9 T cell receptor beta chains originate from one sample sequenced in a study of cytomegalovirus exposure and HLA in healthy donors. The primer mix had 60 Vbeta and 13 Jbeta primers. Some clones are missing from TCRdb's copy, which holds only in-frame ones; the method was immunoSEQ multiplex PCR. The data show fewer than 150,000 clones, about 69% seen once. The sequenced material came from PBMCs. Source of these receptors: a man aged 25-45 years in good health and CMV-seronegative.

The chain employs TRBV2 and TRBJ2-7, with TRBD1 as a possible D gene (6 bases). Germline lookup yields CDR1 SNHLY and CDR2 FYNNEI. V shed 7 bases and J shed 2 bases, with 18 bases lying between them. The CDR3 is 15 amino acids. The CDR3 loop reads CASKTSGTQTYEQYF. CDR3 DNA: TGTGCCAGCAAAACCTCCGGGACACAAACCTACGAGCAGTACTTC.

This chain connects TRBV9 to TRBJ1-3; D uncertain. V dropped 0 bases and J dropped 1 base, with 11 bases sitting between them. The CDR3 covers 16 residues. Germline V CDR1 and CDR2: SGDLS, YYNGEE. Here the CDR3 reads CASSVGEGVSGNTIYF. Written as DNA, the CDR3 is TGTGCCAGCAGCGTAGGTGAAGGAGTTTCTGGAAACACCATATATTTT. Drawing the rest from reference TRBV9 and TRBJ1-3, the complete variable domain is DSGVTQTPKHLITATGQRVTLRCSPRSGDLSVYWYQQSLDQGLQFLIQYYNGEERAKGNILERFSAQQFPDLHSELNLSSLELGDSALYFCASSVGEGVSGNTIYFGEGSWLTVV.

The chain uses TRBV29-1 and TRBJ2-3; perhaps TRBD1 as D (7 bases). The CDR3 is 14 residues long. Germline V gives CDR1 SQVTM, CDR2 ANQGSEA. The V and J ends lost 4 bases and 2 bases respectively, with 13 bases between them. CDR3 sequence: CSVAGDRLTDTQYF. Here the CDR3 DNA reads TGCAGCGTTGCGGGGGACAGACTCACAGATACGCAGTATTTT.

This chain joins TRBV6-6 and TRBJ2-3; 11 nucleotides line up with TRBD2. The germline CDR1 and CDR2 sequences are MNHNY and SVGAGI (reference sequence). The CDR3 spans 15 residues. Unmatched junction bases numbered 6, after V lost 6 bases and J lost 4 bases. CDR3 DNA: TGTGCCAGCAGCCAGGGACTAGCGGCGGCAGATACGCAGTATTTT. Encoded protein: CASSQGLAAADTQYF.

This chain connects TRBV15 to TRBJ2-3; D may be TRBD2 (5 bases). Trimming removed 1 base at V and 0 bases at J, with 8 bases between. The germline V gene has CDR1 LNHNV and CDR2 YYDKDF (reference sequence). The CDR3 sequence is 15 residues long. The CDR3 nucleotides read TGTGCCACCAGCAGAGGGACTGTGAGCACAGATACGCAGTATTTT. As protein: CATSRGTVSTDTQYF.

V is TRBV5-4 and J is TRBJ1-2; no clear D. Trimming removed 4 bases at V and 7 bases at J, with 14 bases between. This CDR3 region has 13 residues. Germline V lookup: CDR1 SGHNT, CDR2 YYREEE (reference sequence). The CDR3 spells CASSPEWSGGYTF. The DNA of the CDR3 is TGTGCCAGCAGCCCGGAGTGGTCGGGTGGCTACACCTTC.

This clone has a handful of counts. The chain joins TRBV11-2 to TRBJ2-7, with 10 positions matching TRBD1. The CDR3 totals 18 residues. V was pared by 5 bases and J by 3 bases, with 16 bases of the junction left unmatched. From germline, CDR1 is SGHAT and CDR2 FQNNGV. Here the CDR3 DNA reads TGTGCCAGCAGCACCATCAACCGGGACAGGGGCAGTATCTACGAGCAGTACTTC. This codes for CASSTINRDRGSIYEQYF.

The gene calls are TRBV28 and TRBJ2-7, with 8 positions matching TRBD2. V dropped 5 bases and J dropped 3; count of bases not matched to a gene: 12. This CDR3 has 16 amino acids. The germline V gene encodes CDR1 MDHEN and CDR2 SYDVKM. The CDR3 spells CASSPRGSGSVYEQYF. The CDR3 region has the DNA TGTGCCAGCAGTCCCCGGGGGAGCGGGAGTGTCTACGAGCAGTACTTC.

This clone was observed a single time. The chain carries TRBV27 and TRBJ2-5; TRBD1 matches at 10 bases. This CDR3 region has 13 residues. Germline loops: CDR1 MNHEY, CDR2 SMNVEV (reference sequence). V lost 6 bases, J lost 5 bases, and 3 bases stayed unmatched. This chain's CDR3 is CASSSGQGETQYF. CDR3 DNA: TGTGCCAGCAGCTCGGGACAGGGGGAGACCCAGTACTTC.